Shown below are 3 T cell receptor beta chains from a single sample sequenced in a study of cytomegalovirus exposure and HLA in healthy donors. In the PCR, 60 Vbeta and 13 Jbeta primers were used. Profiled with immunoSEQ multiplex PCR; TCRdb holds only in-frame clones, not every one. The profile covers 100,000 to 150,000 clones, with roughly 72% appearing a single time and approximately 1.8% taken by the ten largest. Input material: PBMCs. The receptors shown here come from a woman aged 45-60 years in good health and CMV-seronegative.

The CDR3 DNA reads TGCGCCAGCAGCACTCGACAGGGTGAAGCTTTCTTT. Amino acid sequence: CASSTRQGEAFF. J is TRBJ1-1 and V is TRBV4-3, with 7 bases lining up with TRBD1. The CDR3 spans 12 residues. The V and J ends lost 5 bases and 7 bases, in that order; junction bases with no gene match: 4. CDR1 and CDR2 (germline): LGHNA, YSLEER.

The V gene is TRBV10-3, the J gene TRBJ2-7; D perhaps matches TRBD2 (6 bases). CDR3 length: 14 amino acids. Germline CDR1 reads ENHRY; CDR2 reads SYGVKD. V was pared by 4 bases and J by 1 base, with 11 bases between. DNA of the CDR3: TGTGCCATCAGTGGGGACGGGGGTTCCTACGAGCAGTACTTC. Translated: CAISGDGGSYEQYF.

V and J are TRBV5-4 and TRBJ2-3; 7 nucleotides align to TRBD1. CDR1 is SGHNT and CDR2 is YYREEE in the germline V gene (reference sequence). This CDR3 has 17 residues. Trimming removed 3 bases from V and 4 bases from J; junction bases left unmatched: 14. For the CDR3, the DNA is TGTGCCAGCAGCTACCCCATGACAGGGAATGGGGCAGATACGCAGTATTTT. Translating gives CASSYPMTGNGADTQYF.